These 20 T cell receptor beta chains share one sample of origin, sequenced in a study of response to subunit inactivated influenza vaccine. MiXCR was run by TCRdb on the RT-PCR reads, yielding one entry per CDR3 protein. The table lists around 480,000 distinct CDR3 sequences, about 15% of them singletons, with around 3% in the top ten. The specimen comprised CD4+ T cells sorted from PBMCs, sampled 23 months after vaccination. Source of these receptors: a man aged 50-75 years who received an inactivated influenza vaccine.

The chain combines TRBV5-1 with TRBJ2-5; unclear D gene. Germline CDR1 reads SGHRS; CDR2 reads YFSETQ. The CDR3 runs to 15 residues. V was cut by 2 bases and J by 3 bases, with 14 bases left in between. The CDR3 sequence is CASSLGPGREETQYF. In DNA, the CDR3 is TGCGCCAGCAGCTTAGGGCCCGGACGGGAAGAGACCCAGTACTTC. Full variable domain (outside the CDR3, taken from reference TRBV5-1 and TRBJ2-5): KAGVTQTPRYLIKTRGQQVTLSCSPISGHRSVSWYQQTPGQGLQFLFEYFSETQRNKGNFPGRFSGRQFSNSRSEMNVSTLELGDSALYLCASSLGPGREETQYFGPGTRLLVL.

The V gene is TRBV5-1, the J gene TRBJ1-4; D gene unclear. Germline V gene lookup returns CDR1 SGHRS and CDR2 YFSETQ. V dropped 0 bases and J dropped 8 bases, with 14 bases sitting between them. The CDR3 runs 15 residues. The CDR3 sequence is CASSLVANLGEKLFF. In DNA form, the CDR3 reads TGCGCCAGCAGCTTGGTGGCAAATCTTGGGGAAAAACTGTTTTTT.

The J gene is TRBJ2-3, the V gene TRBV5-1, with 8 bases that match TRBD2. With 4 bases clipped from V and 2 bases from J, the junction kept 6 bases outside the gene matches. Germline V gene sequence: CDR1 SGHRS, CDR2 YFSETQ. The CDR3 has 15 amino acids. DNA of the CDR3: TGCGCCAGCAGCCAGAGCGGGGGAAACACAGATACGCAGTATTTT. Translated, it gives CASSQSGGNTDTQYF. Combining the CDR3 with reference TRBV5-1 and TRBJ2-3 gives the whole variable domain KAGVTQTPRYLIKTRGQQVTLSCSPISGHRSVSWYQQTPGQGLQFLFEYFSETQRNKGNFPGRFSGRQFSNSRSEMNVSTLELGDSALYLCASSQSGGNTDTQYFGPGTRLTVL.

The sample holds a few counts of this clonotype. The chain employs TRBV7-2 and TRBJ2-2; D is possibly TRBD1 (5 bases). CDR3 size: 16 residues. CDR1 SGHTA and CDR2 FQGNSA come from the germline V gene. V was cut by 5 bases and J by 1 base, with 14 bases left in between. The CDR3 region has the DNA TGTGCCAGCAGCCCCCGAACTACAGGGAACACCGGGGAGCTGTTTTTT. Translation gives CASSPRTTGNTGELFF.

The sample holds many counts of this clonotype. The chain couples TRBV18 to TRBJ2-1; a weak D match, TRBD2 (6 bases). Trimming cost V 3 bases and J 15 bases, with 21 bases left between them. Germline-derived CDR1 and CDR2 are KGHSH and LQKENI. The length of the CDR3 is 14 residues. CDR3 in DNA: TGTGCCAGCTCACCTCGAGATCGACTAGTATTTCCGTTCTTC. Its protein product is CASSPRDRLVFPFF.

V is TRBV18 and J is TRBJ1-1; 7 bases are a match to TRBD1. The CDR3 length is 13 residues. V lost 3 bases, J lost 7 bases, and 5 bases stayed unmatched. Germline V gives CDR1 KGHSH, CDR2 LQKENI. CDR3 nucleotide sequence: TGTGCCAGCTCACCCGGGACAGCTTATGAAGCTTTCTTT. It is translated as CASSPGTAYEAFF.

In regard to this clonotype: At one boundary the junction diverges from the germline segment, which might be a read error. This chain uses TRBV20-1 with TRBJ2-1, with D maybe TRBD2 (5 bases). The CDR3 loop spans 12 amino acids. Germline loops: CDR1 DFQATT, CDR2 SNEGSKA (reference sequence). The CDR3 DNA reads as TGTGAGGACTCCAGAGTACCCAATGAGCAGTTCTTC. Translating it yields CEDSRVPNEQFF.

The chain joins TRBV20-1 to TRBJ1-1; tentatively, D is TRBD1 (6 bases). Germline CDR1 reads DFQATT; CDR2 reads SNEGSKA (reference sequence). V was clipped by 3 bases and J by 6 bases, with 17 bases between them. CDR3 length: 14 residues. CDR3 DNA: TGCAGTGCTAGTCAGGCAGGGGCCACTTCTGAAGCTTTCTTT. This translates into CSASQAGATSEAFF.

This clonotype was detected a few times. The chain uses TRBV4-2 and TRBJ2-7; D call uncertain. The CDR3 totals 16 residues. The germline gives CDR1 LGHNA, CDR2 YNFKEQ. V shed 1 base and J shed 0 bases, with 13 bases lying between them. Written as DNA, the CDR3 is TGTGCCAGCAGCCAAGTCGGCGCCACGAGCTCCTACGAGCAGTACTTC. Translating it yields CASSQVGATSSYEQYF.

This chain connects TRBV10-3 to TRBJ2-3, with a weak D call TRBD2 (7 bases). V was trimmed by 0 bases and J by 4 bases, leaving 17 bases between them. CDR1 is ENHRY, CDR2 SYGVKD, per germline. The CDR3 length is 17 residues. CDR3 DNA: TGTGCCATCAGTGAGTCAGGGAGAGGGGGGGCCTCAGATACGCAGTATTTT. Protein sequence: CAISESGRGGASDTQYF.

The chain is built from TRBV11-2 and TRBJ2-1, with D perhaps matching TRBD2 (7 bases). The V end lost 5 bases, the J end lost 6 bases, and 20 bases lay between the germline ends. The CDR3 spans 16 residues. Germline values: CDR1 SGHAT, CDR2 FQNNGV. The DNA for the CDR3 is TGTGCCAGCAGCAGCCTTGCGGGGGCCTTCCCCAATGAGCAGTTCTTC. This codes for CASSSLAGAFPNEQFF.

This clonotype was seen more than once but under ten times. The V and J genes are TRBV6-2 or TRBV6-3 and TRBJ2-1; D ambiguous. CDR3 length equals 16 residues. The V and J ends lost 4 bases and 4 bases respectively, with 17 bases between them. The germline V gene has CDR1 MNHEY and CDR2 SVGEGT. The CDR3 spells CASSSALSPRYNEQFF. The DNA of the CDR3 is TGTGCCAGCAGTTCTGCTCTAAGTCCCCGATACAATGAGCAGTTCTTC.

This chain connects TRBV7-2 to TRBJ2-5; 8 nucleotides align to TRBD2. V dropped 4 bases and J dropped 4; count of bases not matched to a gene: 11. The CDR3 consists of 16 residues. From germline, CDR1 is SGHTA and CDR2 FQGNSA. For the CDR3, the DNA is TGTGCCAGCAGCTCTCCCCTTAGCGGGAAGAGAGAGACCCAGTACTTC. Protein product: CASSSPLSGKRETQYF.

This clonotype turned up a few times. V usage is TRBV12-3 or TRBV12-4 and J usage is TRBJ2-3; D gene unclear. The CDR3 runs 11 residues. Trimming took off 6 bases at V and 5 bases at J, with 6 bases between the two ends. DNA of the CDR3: TGTGCCAGCAGCTCCTTAGATACGCAGTATTTT. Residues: CASSSLDTQYF.

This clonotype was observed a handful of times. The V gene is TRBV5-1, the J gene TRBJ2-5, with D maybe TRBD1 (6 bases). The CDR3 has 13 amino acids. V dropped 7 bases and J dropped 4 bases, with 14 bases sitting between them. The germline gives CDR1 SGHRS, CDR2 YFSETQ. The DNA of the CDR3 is TGCGCCAGCGGGGCAGGGGCCAGAGAGACCCAGTACTTC. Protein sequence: CASGAGARETQYF. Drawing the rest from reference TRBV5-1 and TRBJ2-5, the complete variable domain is KAGVTQTPRYLIKTRGQQVTLSCSPISGHRSVSWYQQTPGQGLQFLFEYFSETQRNKGNFPGRFSGRQFSNSRSEMNVSTLELGDSALYLCASGAGARETQYFGPGTRLLVL.

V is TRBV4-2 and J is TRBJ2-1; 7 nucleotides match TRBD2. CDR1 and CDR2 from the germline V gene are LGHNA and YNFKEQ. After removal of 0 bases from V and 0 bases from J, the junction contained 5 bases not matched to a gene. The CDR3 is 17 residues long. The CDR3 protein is CASSQEVGGGSYNEQFF. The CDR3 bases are TGTGCCAGCAGCCAAGAGGTTGGCGGGGGCTCCTACAATGAGCAGTTCTTC.

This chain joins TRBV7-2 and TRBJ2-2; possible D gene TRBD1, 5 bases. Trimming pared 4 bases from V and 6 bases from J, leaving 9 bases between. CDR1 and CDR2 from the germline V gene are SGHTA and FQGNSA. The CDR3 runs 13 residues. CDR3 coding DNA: TGTGCCAGCAGCTGGCAGGGTGCCGGGGAGCTGTTTTTT. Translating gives CASSWQGAGELFF. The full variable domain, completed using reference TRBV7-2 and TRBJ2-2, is GAGVSQSPSNKVTEKGKDVELRCDPISGHTALYWYRQSLGQGLEFLIYFQGNSAPDKSGLPSDRFSAERTGGSVSTLTIQRTQQEDSAVYLCASSWQGAGELFFGEGSRLTVL.

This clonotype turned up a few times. The CDR3 DNA follows: TGTGCCACCAGTTACAGGGGGAATGAGCAGTTCTTC. Its protein is CATSYRGNEQFF. This chain connects TRBV15 to TRBJ2-1, with TRBD1 identical over 8 bases. The CDR3 is 12 residues long. The germline V gene has CDR1 LNHNV and CDR2 YYDKDF (reference sequence). V lost 6 bases and J lost 7; bases outside the gene matches: 2.

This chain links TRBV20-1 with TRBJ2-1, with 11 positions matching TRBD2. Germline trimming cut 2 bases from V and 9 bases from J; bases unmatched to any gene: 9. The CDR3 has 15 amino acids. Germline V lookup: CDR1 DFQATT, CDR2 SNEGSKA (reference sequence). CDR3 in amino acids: CSARTTSGIVIEQFF. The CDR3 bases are TGCAGTGCTAGAACGACTAGCGGGATTGTTATTGAGCAGTTCTTC.

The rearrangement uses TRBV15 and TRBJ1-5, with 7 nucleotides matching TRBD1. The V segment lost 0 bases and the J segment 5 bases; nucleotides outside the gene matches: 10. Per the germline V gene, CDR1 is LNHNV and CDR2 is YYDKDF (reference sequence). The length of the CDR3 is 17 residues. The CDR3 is CATSRDRYRGSDQPQHF. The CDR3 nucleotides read TGTGCCACCAGCAGAGATCGGTACAGGGGATCGGATCAGCCCCAGCATTTT. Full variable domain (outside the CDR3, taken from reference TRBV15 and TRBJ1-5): DAMVIQNPRYQVTQFGKPVTLSCSQTLNHNVMYWYQQKSSQAPKLLFHYYDKDFNNEADTPDNFQSRRPNTSFCFLDIRSPGLGDTAMYLCATSRDRYRGSDQPQHFGDGTRLSIL.